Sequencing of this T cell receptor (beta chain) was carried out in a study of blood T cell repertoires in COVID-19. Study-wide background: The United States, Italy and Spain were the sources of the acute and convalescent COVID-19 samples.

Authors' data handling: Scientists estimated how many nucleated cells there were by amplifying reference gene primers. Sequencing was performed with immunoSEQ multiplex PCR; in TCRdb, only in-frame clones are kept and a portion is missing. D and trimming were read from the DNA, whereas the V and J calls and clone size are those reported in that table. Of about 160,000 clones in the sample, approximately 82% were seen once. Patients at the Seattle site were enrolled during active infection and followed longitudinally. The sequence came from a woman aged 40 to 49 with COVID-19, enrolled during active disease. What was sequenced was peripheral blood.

The CDR3 bases are TGTGCCAGCAGCTCCCGGGACAGGGTAATTTCTGAAGCTTTCTTT. As protein: CASSSRDRVISEAFF. This sequence joins TRBV11-2 and TRBJ1-1, with TRBD1 identical over 9 bases. Germline V gene lookup returns CDR1 SGHAT and CDR2 FQNNGV. V shed 4 bases, J shed 6 bases, and the junction held 9 bases outside the gene matches. This CDR3 comprises 15 residues.